The 4 T cell receptor beta chains below were found in one sample sequenced in a study of OX40 agonist ivuxolimab in advanced cancers. The table came from immunoSEQ multiplex PCR; TCRdb's copy has only in-frame clones and leaves some out. The sample consists of over 85,000 clones, about four fifths of them appearing once. The sample was CD4+ or CD8+ T cells sorted from blood, taken in a trial of the OX40 agonist ivuxolimab. The receptors come from an adult with an advanced solid tumor such as melanoma, head and neck, liver or kidney cancer.

This clone occurred a few times. The CDR3 loop is CSVEGQKNEQFF. The CDR3 DNA reads TGCAGCGTTGAGGGACAGAAAAATGAGCAGTTCTTC. The rearrangement joins TRBV29-1 to TRBJ2-1; TRBD1 agrees at 7 bases. The CDR3 is made up of 12 amino acids. Germline lookup yields CDR1 SQVTM and CDR2 ANQGSEA. Trimming at V came to 3 bases and at J to 7 bases, leaving 3 bases not matched to a gene.

CDR3 residues: CASSPGPLSTDTQYF. In DNA, the CDR3 is TGTGCCAGCAGTCCGGGACCCCTAAGCACAGATACGCAGTATTTT. The genes are TRBV7-9 and TRBJ2-3; D possibly uses TRBD1 or TRBD2 (5 bases each). The CDR3 sequence is 15 residues long. CDR1 and CDR2 from the germline V gene are SEHNR and FQNEAQ (reference sequence). V dropped 6 bases and J dropped 0 bases, with 13 bases sitting between them.

This clone was seen only once. V usage is TRBV11-3 and J usage is TRBJ1-3, with 8 positions matching TRBD1. There are 13 residues in the CDR3. V dropped 5 bases and J dropped 4; count of bases not matched to a gene: 1. In germline, CDR1 is SGHNT, CDR2 YENEEA. In DNA, the CDR3 is TGTGCCAGCAGCCCAGGGGGCGGAAACACCATATATTTT. Its protein product is CASSPGGGNTIYF.

The chain links TRBV5-6 to TRBJ2-3, with TRBD2 matching 13 bases. Trimming at V came to 4 bases and at J to 4 bases, leaving 9 bases not matched to a gene. CDR1 SGHDT and CDR2 YYEEEE come from the germline V gene. The CDR3 consists of 17 residues. The CDR3 DNA reads TGTGCCAGCAGCCAAGCCCGGACTAGCGGGGGACCAGATACGCAGTATTTT. Its translation is CASSQARTSGGPDTQYF.